Listed below are T cell receptor beta chains from one sample, sequenced in a study of CD8 T cells in ankylosing spondylitis. MiXCR, run by TCRdb on the 5' RACE reads, gives a single entry per CDR3 protein. The sample lists hundreds of thousands of distinct CDR3 sequences, around 11% occurring once. Source material: blood, either unsorted or a sorted T cell fraction (not recorded which). The receptors stem from a male donor with ankylosing spondylitis. The CDR3 runs from the conserved cysteine through the conserved F or W. The D gene is left open where the match is weak. Only part of the rows carry a size: once, few, many, or a class if the clone is expanded.

TGCAGTGCTGCGTCTAGCGGGACTCAAGAGACCCAGTACTTC,CSAASSGTQETQYF,TRBD2,TRBJ2-5,many,TRBV20-1
TGCGCCAGCACCACAGGCTCCGCAGATACGCAGTATTTT,CASTTGSADTQYF,.,TRBJ2-3,few,TRBV5-1
TGTGCCAGCAGTTTAGCGCCCGGGGAGCTGTTTTTT,CASSLAPGELFF,.,TRBJ2-2,.,TRBV12-3/TRBV12-4
TGTGCCACCAGTGATTCGACAGCTTACAATGAGCAGTTCTTC,CATSDSTAYNEQFF,.,TRBJ2-1,few,TRBV24-1
TGTGCCAGCAGTTCCCCAAGGGGAGGAGGCAATCAGCCCCAGCATTTT,CASSSPRGGGNQPQHF,.,TRBJ1-5,many,TRBV6-5
TGCAGTGCTATCCGGGACACACTGTCTGGCTACACCTTC,CSAIRDTLSGYTF,.,TRBJ1-2,.,TRBV20-1
TGCAGTGCTAGAGTACCCTATATTAGGACTAGCGGGAGCCTCGCAGATACGCAGTATTTT,CSARVPYIRTSGSLADTQYF,TRBD2,TRBJ2-3,.,TRBV20-1
TGTGCCAGCTCACCATTCCAAGGGGACATTCAGTACTTC,CASSPFQGDIQYF,.,TRBJ2-4,few,TRBV18
TGTGCCACCAGTGATTCCACGGCTGGAAACACCATATATTTT,CATSDSTAGNTIYF,.,TRBJ1-3,few,TRBV24-1
TGCGCCAGCGGCCGGGACAGCAACACAGATACGCAGTATTTT,CASGRDSNTDTQYF,TRBD1,TRBJ2-3,.,TRBV5-1
TGTGCCAGCAGCTCCCACAGGTTACCCTTTAGCAATCAGCCCCAGCATTTT,CASSSHRLPFSNQPQHF,.,TRBJ1-5,few,TRBV7-8
TGCAGTGCTAGAGTTACCGGGGGGGAAGATACGCAGTATTTT,CSARVTGGEDTQYF,TRBD2,TRBJ2-3,few,TRBV20-1
TGTGCCAGCAGCCAAGATCGCGGGGGGCAAGAGACCCAGTACTTC,CASSQDRGGQETQYF,TRBD2,TRBJ2-5,few,TRBV4-2
TGTGCCAGCAACAAGGACTCGAGCTCCTATAATTCACCCCTCCACTTT,CASNKDSSSYNSPLHF,.,TRBJ1-6,many,TRBV7-2
TGTGCCAGCACGGGAGGGGGACAGACCTACAATGAGCAGTTCTTC,CASTGGGQTYNEQFF,.,TRBJ2-1,few,TRBV7-9
TGTGCCAGCACCCCCGACAGTGACTACGAGCAGTACTTC,CASTPDSDYEQYF,.,TRBJ2-7,.,TRBV28
TGTGCCAGCAGAAGAAACAGGGACCAGAACACTGAAGCTTTCTTT,CASRRNRDQNTEAFF,.,TRBJ1-1,few,TRBV6-1
TGCAGTGCTAGCGTGGAAGTGGATACGCAGTATTTT,CSASVEVDTQYF,.,TRBJ2-3,few,TRBV20-1
TGTGCCACCAGCAGCAACCCCGTTGATACGCAGTATTTT,CATSSNPVDTQYF,.,TRBJ2-3,many,TRBV15
TGTGCCTGGGGACTCTATGGCTACACCTTC,CAWGLYGYTF,.,TRBJ1-2,.,TRBV30
TGTGCCAGCAGCCCGAGCCGGGGGGCTATCTCCTACAATGAGCAGTTCTTC,CASSPSRGAISYNEQFF,.,TRBJ2-1,few,TRBV4-2
TGCAGTGCTCCTAAAGCGGGAGGGCTCAGAAGTACGCAGTATTTT,CSAPKAGGLRSTQYF,TRBD2,TRBJ2-3,.,TRBV20-1
TGTGCCAGCAGCTTAAAGACAGGATTGAACACTGAAGCTTTCTTT,CASSLKTGLNTEAFF,.,TRBJ1-1,.,TRBV27
TGTGCCAGCAGCTGGCCAGGAGGGAGTGAGCAGTTCTTC,CASSWPGGSEQFF,.,TRBJ2-1,.,TRBV11-1
TGCGCCAGCAGCTTGGTCACTCCCTACGAGCAGTACTTC,CASSLVTPYEQYF,.,TRBJ2-7,many,TRBV5-1
TGTGCCAGCAGTGTGGACAGGGGGCGGAACGAGCAGTACTTC,CASSVDRGRNEQYF,TRBD1,TRBJ2-7,.,TRBV6-1
TGTGCCAGCTCACAGAGGAACACTGAAGCTTTCTTT,CASSQRNTEAFF,.,TRBJ1-1,many,TRBV3-1
TGTGCCAGCAGCTTAGCCCTGCCCGAGAGTAACTACTACAATGAGCAGTTCTTC,CASSLALPESNYYNEQFF,.,TRBJ2-1,few,TRBV7-2
TGTGCCAGCAGCCGGGACACGAACACCGGGGAGCTGTTTTTT,CASSRDTNTGELFF,.,TRBJ2-2,many,TRBV6-1
TGTGCCAGCAGCTCGGATGGAGGAGTTAACTATGGCTACACCTTC,CASSSDGGVNYGYTF,.,TRBJ1-2,.,TRBV7-9
TGCAGTGCTACTGAACCGCGGGGCCACTATGGCTACACCTTC,CSATEPRGHYGYTF,.,TRBJ1-2,.,TRBV20-1
TGCGCCAGCAGCCCGCCAGGGTCGGCCACTGAAGCTTTCTTT,CASSPPGSATEAFF,.,TRBJ1-1,few,TRBV5-1
TGTGCCATCAGTGAAACCTACGAGCAGTACTTC,CAISETYEQYF,.,TRBJ2-7,many,TRBV10-3
TGTGCCAGCAGCTTAGAGTATGGGCGGGGAGGGGGTAGAAGCTCCTACGAGCAGTACTTC,CASSLEYGRGGGRSSYEQYF,.,TRBJ2-7,few,TRBV11-2
TGTGCCAGCAGACTACTAGCTAAGGATGAGCAGTTCTTC,CASRLLAKDEQFF,.,TRBJ2-1,few,TRBV3-1
TGCAGTGCTAGAGCACAGGGCACCTACGAGCAGTACTTC,CSARAQGTYEQYF,.,TRBJ2-7,few,TRBV20-1
TGTGCCAGCAGCTTAAATTGGGCCCAAGAGACCCAGTACTTC,CASSLNWAQETQYF,.,TRBJ2-5,few,TRBV7-9
TGCGCCAGCAGCTTGGCCTCGGTGGTTCCCACTGAAGCTTTCTTT,CASSLASVVPTEAFF,.,TRBJ1-1,.,TRBV5-1
TGTGCCAGCAGCTTATTTGTAGACATTCAGTACTTC,CASSLFVDIQYF,.,TRBJ2-4,.,TRBV7-9
TGTGCCATCAGTTACGGGTACGAGCAGTACTTC,CAISYGYEQYF,.,TRBJ2-7,.,TRBV10-3
TGTGCCAGCAGTTTCACGATAGGCTCGGGAGCTTTCTTT,CASSFTIGSGAFF,.,TRBJ1-1,.,TRBV28
TGTGCCAGCAGAAACCGACGGTATGGCTACACCTTC,CASRNRRYGYTF,.,TRBJ1-2,few,TRBV6-5
TGTGCCAGCAGAATTTCTGGAAACACCATATATTTT,CASRISGNTIYF,.,TRBJ1-3,.,TRBV12-3/TRBV12-4
TGTGCCAGCAGTTACTCCCCGGCTAGCGGGAGAGGTACGCAGTATTTT,CASSYSPASGRGTQYF,TRBD2,TRBJ2-3,.,TRBV6-5
TGTGCCAGCACCACTACTATCTCCTACAATGAGCAGTTCTTC,CASTTTISYNEQFF,.,TRBJ2-1,many,TRBV12-3/TRBV12-4
TGTGCCAGCAGCAAATCCCAGGGGGTTCCTGAAGCTTTCTTT,CASSKSQGVPEAFF,TRBD1,TRBJ1-1,many,TRBV12-3/TRBV12-4
TGCGCCAGCAGCGCCCGGGCTCCGAAACAGACCCAGTACTTC,CASSARAPKQTQYF,.,TRBJ2-5,many,TRBV5-1
TGTGCCAGCTCCCGGGACAGGGCCGACTCTGGAAACACCATATATTTT,CASSRDRADSGNTIYF,TRBD1,TRBJ1-3,.,TRBV18
TGTGCCAGCAGTTTGTTGCGGCTGACGCAGTATTTT,CASSLLRLTQYF,.,TRBJ2-3,.,TRBV12-3/TRBV12-4
TGTGCCAGCAGCCAAGATCCAGGGGCGGCAGTCCACGAGCAGTACTTC,CASSQDPGAAVHEQYF,.,TRBJ2-7,few,TRBV4-2
TGTGCCAGCAGCCTACACCTAAATCAGCCCCAGCATTTT,CASSLHLNQPQHF,.,TRBJ1-5,.,TRBV5-4
TGTGCCACCAGTGATTTGCGCGGGGGAGTTGAAGATGAGCAGTTCTTC,CATSDLRGGVEDEQFF,TRBD2,TRBJ2-1,few,TRBV24-1
TGCAGCGTAGGTATTCCGGGACAAAAAGCTTTCTTT,CSVGIPGQKAFF,.,TRBJ1-1,.,TRBV29-1
TGCGCCAGCAGCCACTCCGGTCCAGGGGTCTCCCTCCACTTT,CASSHSGPGVSLHF,.,TRBJ1-6,many,TRBV4-3
TGCAGTGCTAGACGGACAGGGGGTCGCAATCAGCCCCAGCATTTT,CSARRTGGRNQPQHF,TRBD1,TRBJ1-5,few,TRBV20-1
TGCAGTTCCCAATACGGAAGCTTGGTCCGCAATGAGCAGTTCTTC,CSSQYGSLVRNEQFF,.,TRBJ2-1,many,TRBV20-1
TGTGCCAGCGAAGTAGAGGTGGGTTCCTACAATGAGCAGTTCTTC,CASEVEVGSYNEQFF,.,TRBJ2-1,.,TRBV2